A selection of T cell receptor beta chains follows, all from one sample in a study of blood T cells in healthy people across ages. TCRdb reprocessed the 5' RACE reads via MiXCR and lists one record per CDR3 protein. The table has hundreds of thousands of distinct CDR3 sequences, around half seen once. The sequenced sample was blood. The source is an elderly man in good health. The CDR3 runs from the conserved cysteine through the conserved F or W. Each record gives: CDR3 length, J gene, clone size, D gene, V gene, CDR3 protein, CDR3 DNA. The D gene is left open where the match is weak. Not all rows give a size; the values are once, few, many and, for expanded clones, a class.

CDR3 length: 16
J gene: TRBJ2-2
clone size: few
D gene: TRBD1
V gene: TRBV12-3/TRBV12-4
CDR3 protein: CASIRETGGSGGELFF
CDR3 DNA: TGTGCCAGCATCCGAGAGACAGGGGGTTCGGGCGGGGAGCTGTTTTTT

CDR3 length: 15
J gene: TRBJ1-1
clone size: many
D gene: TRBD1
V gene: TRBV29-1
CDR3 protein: CSVGLTGRVNTEAFF
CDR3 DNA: TGCAGCGTTGGGTTGACAGGGAGGGTCAACACTGAAGCTTTCTTT

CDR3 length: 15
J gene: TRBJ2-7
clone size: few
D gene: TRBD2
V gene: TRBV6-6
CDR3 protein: CASSSLSGFTYEQYF
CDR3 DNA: TGTGCCAGCAGTTCCCTTAGCGGGTTTACCTACGAGCAGTACTTC

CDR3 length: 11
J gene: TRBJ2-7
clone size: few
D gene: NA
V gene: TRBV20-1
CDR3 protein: CSAQGSYEQYF
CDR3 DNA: TGCAGTGCTCAGGGTTCCTACGAGCAGTACTTC

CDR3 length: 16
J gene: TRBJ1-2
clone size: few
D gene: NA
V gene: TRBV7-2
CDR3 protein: CASSLVVRGGDYGYTF
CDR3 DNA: TGTGCCAGCAGCTTAGTAGTCCGAGGAGGGGACTATGGCTACACCTTC

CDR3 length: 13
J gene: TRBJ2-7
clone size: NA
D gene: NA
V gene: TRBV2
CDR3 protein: CASSEARFNEQYF
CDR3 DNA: TGTGCCAGCAGTGAAGCGAGGTTCAATGAGCAGTACTTC

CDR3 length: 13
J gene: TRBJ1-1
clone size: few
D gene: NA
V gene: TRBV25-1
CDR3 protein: CASRGSQFCEAFF
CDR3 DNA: TGTGCCAGCAGGGGCAGCCAGTTTTGCGAAGCTTTCTTT

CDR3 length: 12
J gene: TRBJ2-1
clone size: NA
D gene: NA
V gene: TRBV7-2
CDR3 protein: CASSLESNEQFF
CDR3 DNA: TGTGCCAGCAGCTTAGAATCGAATGAGCAGTTCTTC

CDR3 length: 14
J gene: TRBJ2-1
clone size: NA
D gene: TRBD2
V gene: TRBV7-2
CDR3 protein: CAGRSGSSYNEQFF
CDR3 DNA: TGTGCGGGACGGAGCGGGAGCTCCTACAATGAGCAGTTTTTC

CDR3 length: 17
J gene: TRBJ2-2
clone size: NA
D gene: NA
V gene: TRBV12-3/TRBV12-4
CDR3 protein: CASSFRQGTMNTGELFF
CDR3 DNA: TGTGCCAGCAGTTTTCGTCAGGGGACGATGAACACCGGGGAGCTGTTTTTT

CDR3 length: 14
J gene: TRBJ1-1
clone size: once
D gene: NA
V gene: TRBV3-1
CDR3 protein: CACSQVNTGTEAFF
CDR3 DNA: TGTGCCTGCAGCCAAGTTAACACGGGCACTGAAGCTTTCTTT

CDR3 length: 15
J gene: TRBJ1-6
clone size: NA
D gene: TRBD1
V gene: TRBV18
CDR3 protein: CASSPRDRNNSPLHF
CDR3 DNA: TGTGCCAGCTCACCCCGGGACAGGAATAATTCACCCCTCCACTTT

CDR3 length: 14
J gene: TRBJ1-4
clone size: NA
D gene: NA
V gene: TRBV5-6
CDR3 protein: CASSSGTRGGKLFF
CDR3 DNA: TGTGCCAGCAGCTCCGGGACACGAGGGGGAAAACTGTTTTTT

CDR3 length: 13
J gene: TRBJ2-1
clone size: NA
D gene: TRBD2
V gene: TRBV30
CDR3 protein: CAWAGTSDGQEFF
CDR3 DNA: TGTGCCTGGGCCGGGACTAGCGACGGTCAGGAGTTCTTC

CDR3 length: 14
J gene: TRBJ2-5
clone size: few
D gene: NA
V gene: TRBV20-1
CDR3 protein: CSAIAGTAQETQYF
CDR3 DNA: TGCAGTGCTATTGCGGGGACAGCGCAAGAGACCCAGTACTTC

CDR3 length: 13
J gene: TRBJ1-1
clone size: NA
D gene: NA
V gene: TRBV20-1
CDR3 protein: CSASREQNTEAFF
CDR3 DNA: TGCAGTGCTTCCCGGGAGCAGAACACTGAAGCTTTCTTT

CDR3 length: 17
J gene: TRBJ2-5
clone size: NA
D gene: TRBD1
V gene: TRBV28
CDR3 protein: CASSRYGGQGYPETQYF
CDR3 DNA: TGTGCCAGCAGTCGATACGGGGGACAGGGTTACCCAGAGACCCAGTACTTC

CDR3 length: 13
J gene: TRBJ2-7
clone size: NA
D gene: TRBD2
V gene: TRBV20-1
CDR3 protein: CSAFGSGLPEQYF
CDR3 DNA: TGCAGTGCTTTCGGCTCGGGACTACCCGAGCAGTACTTC

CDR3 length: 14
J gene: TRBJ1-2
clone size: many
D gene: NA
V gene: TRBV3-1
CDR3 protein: CASSQDLGRDGYTF
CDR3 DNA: TGTGCCAGCAGCCAAGATCTTGGCAGAGATGGCTACACCTTC

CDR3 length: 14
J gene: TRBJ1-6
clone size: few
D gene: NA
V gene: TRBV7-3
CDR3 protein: CASSLGGANSPLHF
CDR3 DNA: TGTGCCAGCAGCTTAGGAGGGGCTAATTCACCCCTCCACTTT

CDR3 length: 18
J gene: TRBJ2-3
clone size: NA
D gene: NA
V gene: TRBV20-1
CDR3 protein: CSARGYLRRSSSTDTQYF
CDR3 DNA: TGCAGTGCTCGGGGCTACCTCCGAAGGAGCAGTAGCACAGATACGCAGTATTTT

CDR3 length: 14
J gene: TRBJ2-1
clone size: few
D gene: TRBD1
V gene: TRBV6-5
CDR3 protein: CASSGGQEYNEQFF
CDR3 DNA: TGTGCCAGCAGTGGGGGACAGGAATACAATGAGCAGTTCTTC